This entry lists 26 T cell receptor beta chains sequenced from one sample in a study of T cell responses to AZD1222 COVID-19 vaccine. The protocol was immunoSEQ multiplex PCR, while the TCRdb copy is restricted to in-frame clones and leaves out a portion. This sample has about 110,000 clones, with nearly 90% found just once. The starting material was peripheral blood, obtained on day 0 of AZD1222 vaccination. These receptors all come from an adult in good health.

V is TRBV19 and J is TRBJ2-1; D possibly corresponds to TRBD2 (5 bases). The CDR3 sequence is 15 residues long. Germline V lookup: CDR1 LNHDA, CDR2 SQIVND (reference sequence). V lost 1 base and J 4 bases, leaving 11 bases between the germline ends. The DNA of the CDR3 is TGTGCCAGTAGTATAGCAGCGGACGAATACAATGAGCAGTTCTTC. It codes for CASSIAADEYNEQFF. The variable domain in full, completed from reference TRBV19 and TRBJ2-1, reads DGGITQSPKYLFRKEGQNVTLSCEQNLNHDAMYWYRQDPGQGLRLIYYSQIVNDFQKGDIAEGYSVSREKKESFPLTVTSAQKNPTAFYLCASSIAADEYNEQFFGPGTRLTVL.

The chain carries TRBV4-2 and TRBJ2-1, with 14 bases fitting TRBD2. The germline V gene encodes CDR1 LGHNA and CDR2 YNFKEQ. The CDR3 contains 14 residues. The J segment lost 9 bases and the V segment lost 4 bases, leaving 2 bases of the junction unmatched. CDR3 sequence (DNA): TGTGCCAGCAGCCCCGGACTAGCGGGGGGTGAGCAGTTCTTC. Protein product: CASSPGLAGGEQFF.

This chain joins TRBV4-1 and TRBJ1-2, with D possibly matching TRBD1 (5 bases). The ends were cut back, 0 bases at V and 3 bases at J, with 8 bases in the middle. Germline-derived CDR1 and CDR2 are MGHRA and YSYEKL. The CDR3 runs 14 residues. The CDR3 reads CASSQDPRDYGYTF. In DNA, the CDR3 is TGCGCCAGCAGCCAAGATCCCAGGGACTATGGCTACACCTTC.

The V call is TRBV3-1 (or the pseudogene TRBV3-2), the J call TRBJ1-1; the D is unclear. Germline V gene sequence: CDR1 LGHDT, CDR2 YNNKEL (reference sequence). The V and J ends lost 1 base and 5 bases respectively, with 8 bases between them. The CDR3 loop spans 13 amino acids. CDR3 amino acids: CASSQVPQTEAFF. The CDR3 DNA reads TGTGCCAGCAGCCAAGTCCCCCAGACTGAAGCTTTCTTT.

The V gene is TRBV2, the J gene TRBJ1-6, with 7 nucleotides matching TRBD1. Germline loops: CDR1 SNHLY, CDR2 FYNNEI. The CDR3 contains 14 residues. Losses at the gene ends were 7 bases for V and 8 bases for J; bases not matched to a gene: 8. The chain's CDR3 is CASIRDRQYSPLHF. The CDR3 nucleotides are TGTGCCAGCATTAGGGACAGACAATATTCACCCCTCCACTTT.

The CDR3 DNA sequence: TGTGCCAGCAGCCCGAGAGGGGACATGAACACTGAAGCTTTCTTT. As protein: CASSPRGDMNTEAFF. The rearrangement links TRBV9 to TRBJ1-1, with D perhaps matching TRBD1 (6 bases). CDR1 is SGDLS and CDR2 is YYNGEE in the germline V gene. V gave up 4 bases and J gave up 0 bases, with 13 bases separating them. This CDR3 is 15 amino acids long.

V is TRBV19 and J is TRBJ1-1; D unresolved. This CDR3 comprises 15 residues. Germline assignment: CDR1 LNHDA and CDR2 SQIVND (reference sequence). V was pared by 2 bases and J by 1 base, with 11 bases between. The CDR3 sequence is CASSIYDFSNTEAFF. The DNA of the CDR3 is TGTGCCAGTAGTATATACGACTTTTCGAACACTGAAGCTTTCTTT.

The CDR3 DNA reads TGTGCCAGCAGCAGACCTGGAGGGTACGAGCAGTACTTC. Protein sequence: CASSRPGGYEQYF. This chain connects TRBV21-1 to TRBJ2-7; the D segment call TRBD2 is taken from the table without a DNA check. TRBV21-1 is recorded as a pseudogene. This CDR3 is built from 13 residues.

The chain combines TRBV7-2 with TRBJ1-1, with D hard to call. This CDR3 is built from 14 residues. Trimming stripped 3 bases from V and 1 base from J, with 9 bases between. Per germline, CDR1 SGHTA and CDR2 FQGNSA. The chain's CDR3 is CASSFGRWNTEAFF. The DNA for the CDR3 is TGTGCCAGCAGCTTTGGTAGGTGGAACACTGAAGCTTTCTTT.

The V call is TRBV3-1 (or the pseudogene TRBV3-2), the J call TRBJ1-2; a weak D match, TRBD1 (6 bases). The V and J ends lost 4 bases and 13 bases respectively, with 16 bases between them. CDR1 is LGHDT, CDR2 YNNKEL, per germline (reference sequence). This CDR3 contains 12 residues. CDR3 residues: CASSPTGGPSTF. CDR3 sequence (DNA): TGTGCCAGCAGCCCGACGGGGGGGCCCTCCACCTTC.

As DNA, the CDR3 is TGTGCTAGTGGTTTGTCGAATATCGTAGGGGAGACCCAGTACTTC. It translates to CASGLSNIVGETQYF. The chain employs TRBV12-5 and TRBJ2-5; D call uncertain. This CDR3 has 15 residues. The V gene's germline CDR1 is LGHNT and CDR2 FRNRAP. The V end was cut by 2 bases, the J end by 5 bases, with 15 bases between.

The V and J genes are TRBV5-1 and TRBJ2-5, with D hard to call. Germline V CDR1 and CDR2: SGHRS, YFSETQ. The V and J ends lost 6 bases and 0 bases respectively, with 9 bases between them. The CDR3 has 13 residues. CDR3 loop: CASKIRDQETQYF. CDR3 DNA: TGCGCCAGCAAGATCCGGGACCAAGAGACCCAGTACTTC.

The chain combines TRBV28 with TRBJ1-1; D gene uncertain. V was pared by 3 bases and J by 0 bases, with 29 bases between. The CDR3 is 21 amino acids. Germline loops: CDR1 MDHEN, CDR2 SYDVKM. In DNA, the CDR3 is TGTGCCAGCAGTTTTCTGGGCCGGGCTGCGGTGTTAGAAGATGTGAACACTGAAGCTTTCTTT. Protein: CASSFLGRAAVLEDVNTEAFF.

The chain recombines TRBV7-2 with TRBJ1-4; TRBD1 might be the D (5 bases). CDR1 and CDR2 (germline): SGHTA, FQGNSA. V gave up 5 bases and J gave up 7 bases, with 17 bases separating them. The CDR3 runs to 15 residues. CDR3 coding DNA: TGTGCCAGCAGCCCACTGGGGCAGGTCGGTGAAAAACTGTTTTTT. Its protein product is CASSPLGQVGEKLFF.

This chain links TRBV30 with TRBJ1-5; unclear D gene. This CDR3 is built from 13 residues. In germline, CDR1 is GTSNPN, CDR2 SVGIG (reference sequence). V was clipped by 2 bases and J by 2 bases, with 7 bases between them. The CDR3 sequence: CAWSSNGNQPQHF. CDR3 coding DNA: TGTGCCTGGAGTTCGAATGGCAATCAGCCCCAGCATTTT.

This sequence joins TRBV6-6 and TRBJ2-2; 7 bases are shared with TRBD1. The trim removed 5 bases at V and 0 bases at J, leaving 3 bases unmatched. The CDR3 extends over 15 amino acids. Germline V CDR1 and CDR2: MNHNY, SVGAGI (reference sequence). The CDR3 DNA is TGTGCCAGCAGTCGACAGGGCACGAACACCGGGGAGCTGTTTTTT. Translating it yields CASSRQGTNTGELFF.

Here the CDR3 reads CASSARTGRMTEAFF. The CDR3 DNA follows: TGTGCCAGCAGTGCTCGGACAGGGAGAATGACTGAAGCTTTCTTT. V and J are TRBV28 and TRBJ1-1; 8 bases are shared with TRBD1. Germline-derived CDR1 and CDR2 are MDHEN and SYDVKM. The CDR3 contains 15 residues. V lost 5 bases and J lost 5; bases outside the gene matches: 10. Full variable domain (missing parts from reference TRBV28 and TRBJ1-1): DVKVTQSSRYLVKRTGEKVFLECVQDMDHENMFWYRQDPGLGLRLIYFSYDVKMKEKGDIPEGYSVSREKKERFSLILESASTNQTSMYLCASSARTGRMTEAFFGQGTRLTVV.

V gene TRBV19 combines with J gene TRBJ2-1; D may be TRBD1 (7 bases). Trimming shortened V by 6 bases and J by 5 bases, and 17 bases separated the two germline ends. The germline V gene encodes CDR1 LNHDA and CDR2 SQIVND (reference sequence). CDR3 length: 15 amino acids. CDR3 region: CASREGQRPDNEQFF. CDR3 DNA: TGTGCCAGTAGGGAGGGACAGCGACCGGACAATGAGCAGTTCTTC. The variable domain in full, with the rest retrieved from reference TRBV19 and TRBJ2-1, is DGGITQSPKYLFRKEGQNVTLSCEQNLNHDAMYWYRQDPGQGLRLIYYSQIVNDFQKGDIAEGYSVSREKKESFPLTVTSAQKNPTAFYLCASREGQRPDNEQFFGPGTRLTVL.

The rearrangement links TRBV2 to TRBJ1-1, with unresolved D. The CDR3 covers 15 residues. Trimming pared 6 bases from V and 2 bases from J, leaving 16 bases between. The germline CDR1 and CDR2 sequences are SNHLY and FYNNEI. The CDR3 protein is CASSPISVGNTEAFF. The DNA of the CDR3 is TGTGCCAGCAGCCCCATTTCAGTGGGTAACACTGAAGCTTTCTTT.

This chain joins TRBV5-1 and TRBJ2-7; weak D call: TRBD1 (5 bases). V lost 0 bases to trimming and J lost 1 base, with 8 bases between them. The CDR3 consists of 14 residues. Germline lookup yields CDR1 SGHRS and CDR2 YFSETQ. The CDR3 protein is CASSLDRISYEQYF. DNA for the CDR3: TGCGCCAGCAGCTTGGACAGGATATCCTACGAGCAGTACTTC. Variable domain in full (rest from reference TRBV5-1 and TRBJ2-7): KAGVTQTPRYLIKTRGQQVTLSCSPISGHRSVSWYQQTPGQGLQFLFEYFSETQRNKGNFPGRFSGRQFSNSRSEMNVSTLELGDSALYLCASSLDRISYEQYFGPGTRLTVT.

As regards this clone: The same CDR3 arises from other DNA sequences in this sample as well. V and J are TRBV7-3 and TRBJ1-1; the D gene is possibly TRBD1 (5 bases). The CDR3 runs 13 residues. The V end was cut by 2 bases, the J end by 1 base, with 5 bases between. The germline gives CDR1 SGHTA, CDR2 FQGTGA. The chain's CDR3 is CASSLGANTEAFF. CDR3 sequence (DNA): TGTGCCAGCAGCTTAGGGGCGAACACTGAAGCTTTCTTT.

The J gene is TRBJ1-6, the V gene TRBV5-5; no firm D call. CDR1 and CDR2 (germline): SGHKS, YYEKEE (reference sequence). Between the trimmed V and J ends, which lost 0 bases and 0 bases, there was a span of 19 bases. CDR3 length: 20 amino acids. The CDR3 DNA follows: TGTGCCAGCAGCTTGGGGCGAGTGGCAGTTCCTAGCTCCTATAATTCACCCCTCCACTTT. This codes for CASSLGRVAVPSSYNSPLHF.

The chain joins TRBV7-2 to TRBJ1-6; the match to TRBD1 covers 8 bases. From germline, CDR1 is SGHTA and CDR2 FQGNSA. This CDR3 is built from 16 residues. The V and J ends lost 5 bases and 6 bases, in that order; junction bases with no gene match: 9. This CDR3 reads CASSATGGAFNSPLHF. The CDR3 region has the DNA TGTGCCAGCAGCGCCACAGGGGGAGCCTTTAATTCACCCCTCCACTTT. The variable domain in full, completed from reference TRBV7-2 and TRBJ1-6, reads GAGVSQSPSNKVTEKGKDVELRCDPISGHTALYWYRQSLGQGLEFLIYFQGNSAPDKSGLPSDRFSAERTGGSVSTLTIQRTQQEDSAVYLCASSATGGAFNSPLHFGNGTRLTVT.

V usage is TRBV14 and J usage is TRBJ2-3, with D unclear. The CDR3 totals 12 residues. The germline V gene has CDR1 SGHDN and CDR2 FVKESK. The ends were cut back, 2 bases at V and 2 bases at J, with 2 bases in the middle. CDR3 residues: CASSQTTDTQYF. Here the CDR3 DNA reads TGTGCCAGCAGCCAAACCACAGATACGCAGTATTTT.

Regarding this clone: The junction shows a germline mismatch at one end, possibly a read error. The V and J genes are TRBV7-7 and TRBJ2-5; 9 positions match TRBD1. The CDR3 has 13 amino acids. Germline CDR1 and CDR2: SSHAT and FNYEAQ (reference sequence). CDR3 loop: CASSPGQGETQYF. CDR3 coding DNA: TGTGCTAGCAGCCCAGGACAGGGGGAGACCCAGTACTTC.

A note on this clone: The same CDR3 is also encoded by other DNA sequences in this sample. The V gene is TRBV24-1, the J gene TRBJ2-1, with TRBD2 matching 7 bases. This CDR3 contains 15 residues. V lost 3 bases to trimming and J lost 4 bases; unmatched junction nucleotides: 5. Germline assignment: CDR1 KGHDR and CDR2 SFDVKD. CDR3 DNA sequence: TGTGCCACCAGTGATGGTCTAGCGGTTTACAATGAGCAGTTCTTC. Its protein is CATSDGLAVYNEQFF.